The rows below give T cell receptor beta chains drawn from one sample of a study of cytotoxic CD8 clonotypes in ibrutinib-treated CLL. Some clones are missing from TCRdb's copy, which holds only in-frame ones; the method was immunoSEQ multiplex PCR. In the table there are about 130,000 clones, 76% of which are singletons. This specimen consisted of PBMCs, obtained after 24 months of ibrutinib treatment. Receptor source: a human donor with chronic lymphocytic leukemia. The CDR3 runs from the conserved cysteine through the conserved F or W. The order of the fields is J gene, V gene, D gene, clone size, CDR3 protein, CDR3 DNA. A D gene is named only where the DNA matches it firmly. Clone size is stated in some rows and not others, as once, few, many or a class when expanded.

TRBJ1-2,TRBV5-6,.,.,CASSLGWNYGYTF,TGTGCCAGCAGCTTGGGCTGGAACTATGGCTACACCTTC
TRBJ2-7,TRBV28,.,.,CASSWDTPSSYEQYF,TGTGCCAGCAGTTGGGACACCCCGAGCTCCTACGAGCAGTACTTC
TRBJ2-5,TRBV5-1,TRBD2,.,CASSPPGLAESTQYF,TGCGCCAGCAGCCCCCCGGGACTAGCGGAAAGCACCCAGTACTTC
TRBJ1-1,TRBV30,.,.,CAWTRGGPEAFF,TGTGCCTGGACCCGTGGGGGGCCCGAAGCTTTCTTT
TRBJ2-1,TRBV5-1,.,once,CASSLGPSTSNEQFF,TGCGCCAGCAGCTTGGGGCCTAGTACCTCCAATGAGCAGTTCTTC
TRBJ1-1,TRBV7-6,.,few,CASSLEGDPNTEAFF,TGTGCCAGCAGCTTAGAAGGGGATCCGAACACTGAAGCTTTCTTT
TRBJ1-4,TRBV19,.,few,CATAPTVTNEKLFF,TGTGCCACCGCCCCGACAGTAACTAATGAAAAACTGTTTTTT
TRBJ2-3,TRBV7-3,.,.,CASSSHSDTQYF,TGTGCCAGCAGCTCGCACTCCGATACGCAGTATTTT
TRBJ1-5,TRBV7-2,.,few,CASSLFGSQPQHF,TGTGCCAGCAGCTTATTTGGGTCACAGCCCCAGCATTTT
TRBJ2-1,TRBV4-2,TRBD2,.,CASSQDRGEGEQFF,TGTGCCAGCAGCCAAGATCGGGGGGAGGGCGAGCAGTTCTTC
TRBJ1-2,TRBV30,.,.,CAWRPPTGNYGYTF,TGTGCCTGGAGGCCCCCGACGGGCAACTATGGCTACACCTTC
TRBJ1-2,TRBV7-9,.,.,CASRGRDTYGYTF,TGTGCCAGCAGGGGTCGGGACACCTATGGCTACACCTTC
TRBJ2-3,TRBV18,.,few,CASSPAGGREGTDTQYF,TGTGCCAGCTCACCAGCCGGGGGGCGCGAGGGCACAGATACGCAGTATTTT
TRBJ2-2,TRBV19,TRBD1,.,CASKGTASNTGELFF,TGTGCCAGTAAGGGGACAGCTTCGAACACCGGGGAGCTGTTTTTT
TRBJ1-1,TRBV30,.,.,CAWSPHDTEAFF,TGTGCCTGGAGCCCCCATGACACTGAAGCTTTCTTT
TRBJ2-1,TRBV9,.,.,CASSPTGEVYNEQFF,TGTGCCAGCAGCCCGACGGGGGAGGTCTACAATGAGCAGTTCTTC
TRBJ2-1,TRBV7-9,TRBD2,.,CASSPPGTSGYNEQFF,TGTGCCAGCAGCCCGCCGGGGACTAGCGGCTACAATGAGCAGTTCTTC
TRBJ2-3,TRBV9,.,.,CASSVDPSTDTQYF,TGTGCCAGCAGCGTAGACCCTAGCACAGATACGCAGTATTTT
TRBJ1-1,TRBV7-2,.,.,CASSYGGVGGTEAFF,TGTGCCAGCAGCTACGGAGGGGTCGGCGGCACTGAAGCTTTCTTT
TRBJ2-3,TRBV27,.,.,CASSLPPGRTDTQYF,TGTGCCAGCAGTTTACCCCCCGGGCGCACAGATACGCAGTATTTT
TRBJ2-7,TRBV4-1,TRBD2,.,CASSQDRRTSGSYEQYF,TGCGCCAGCAGCCAAGATCGGAGGACTAGCGGGAGTTACGAGCAGTACTTC
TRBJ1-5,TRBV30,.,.,CALDSGSGQPQHF,TGTGCCTTAGACTCAGGGTCGGGGCAGCCCCAGCATTTT
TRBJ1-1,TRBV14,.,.,CASSQDPLMGNTEAFF,TGTGCCAGCAGCCAAGACCCGCTTATGGGTAACACTGAAGCTTTCTTT
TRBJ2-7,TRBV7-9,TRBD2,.,CASTGGSSYEQYF,TGTGCCAGCACGGGGGGATCCTCCTACGAGCAGTACTTC
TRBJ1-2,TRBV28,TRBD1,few,CASRGTGQGFGYTF,TGTGCCAGCAGGGGAACCGGACAGGGCTTTGGCTACACCTTC
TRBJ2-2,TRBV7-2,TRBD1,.,CASTRRQGANTGELFF,TGTGCCAGCACACGTAGACAGGGGGCGAACACCGGGGAGCTGTTTTTT
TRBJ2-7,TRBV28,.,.,CASSFWANRGEQYF,TGTGCCAGCAGTTTTTGGGCCAATAGAGGCGAGCAGTACTTC
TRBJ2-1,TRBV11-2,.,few,CASSLSPSSRSYNEQFF,TGTGCCAGCAGCTTAAGCCCCTCTAGCAGGTCCTACAATGAGCAGTTCTTC
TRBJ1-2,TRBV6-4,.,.,CASTPNRDTRHGYTF,TGTGCCAGCACCCCTAACCGGGACACTCGGCATGGCTACACCTTC
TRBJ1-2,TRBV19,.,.,CASSIGAGYTF,TGTGCCAGTAGTATCGGTGCCGGCTACACCTTC
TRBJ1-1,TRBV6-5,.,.,CASSYSIQGNTEAFF,TGTGCCAGCAGTTACTCGATCCAGGGCAACACTGAAGCTTTCTTT
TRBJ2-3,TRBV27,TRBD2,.,CASSFWSGRAPDTQYF,TGTGCCAGCAGTTTCTGGAGCGGGAGGGCCCCAGATACGCAGTATTTT
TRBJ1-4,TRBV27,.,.,CASEGREKLFF,TGTGCCAGCGAGGGGCGGGAAAAACTGTTTTTT
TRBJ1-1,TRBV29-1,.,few,CSARHGMNTEAFF,TGCAGCGCAAGACACGGAATGAACACTGAAGCTTTCTTT
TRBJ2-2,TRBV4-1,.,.,CASSQGGQNTGELFF,TGCGCCAGCAGCCAAGGGGGACAGAACACCGGGGAGCTGTTTTTT
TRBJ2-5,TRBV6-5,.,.,CASSYPRGPQYF,TGTGCCAGCAGTTACCCCCGGGGCCCCCAGTACTTC
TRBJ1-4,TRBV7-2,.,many,CASTPGATNEKLFF,TGTGCCAGCACCCCTGGAGCAACTAATGAAAAACTGTTTTTT
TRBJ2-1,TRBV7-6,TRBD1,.,CASSPRTGGSNEQFF,TGTGCCAGCAGCCCCCGGACAGGGGGCTCGAATGAGCAGTTCTTC
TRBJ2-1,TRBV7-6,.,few,CASSFADLSYNEQFF,TGTGCCAGCAGCTTTGCGGACCTTTCCTACAATGAGCAGTTCTTC
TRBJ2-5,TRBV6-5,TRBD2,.,CASSKGLGETQYF,TGTGCCAGCAGCAAGGGACTAGGGGAGACCCAGTACTTC
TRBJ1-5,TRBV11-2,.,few,CASSLGTTAGPQHF,TGTGCCAGCAGCTTAGGGACCACCGCAGGGCCCCAGCATTTT
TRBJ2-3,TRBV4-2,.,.,CASSPGGPRSSTDTQYF,TGTGCCAGCAGCCCAGGTGGCCCCCGTAGTAGCACAGATACGCAGTATTTT
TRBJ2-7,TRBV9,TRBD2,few,CASSVGAGEGYEQYF,TGTGCCAGCAGCGTAGGGGCGGGAGAGGGCTACGAGCAGTACTTC
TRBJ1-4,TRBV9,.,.,CASSVAGTLNEKLFF,TGTGCCAGCAGCGTAGCTGGGACACTTAATGAAAAACTGTTTTTT
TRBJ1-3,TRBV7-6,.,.,CASSGGYTIYF,TGTGCCAGCAGCGGCGGATACACCATATATTTT
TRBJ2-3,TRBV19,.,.,CASSIAGDTDTQYF,TGTGCCAGTAGTATTGCCGGGGACACAGATACGCAGTATTTT
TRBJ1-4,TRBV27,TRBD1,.,CASSPRQGGKLFF,TGTGCCAGCAGTCCTCGACAGGGCGGAAAACTGTTTTTT
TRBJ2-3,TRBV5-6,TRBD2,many,CASSLGLAELTDTQYF,TGTGCCAGCAGCTTGGGACTAGCGGAGCTCACAGATACGCAGTATTTT
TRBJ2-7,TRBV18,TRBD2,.,CASSGGVGDEQYF,TGTGCCAGCTCAGGGGGGGTCGGGGACGAGCAGTACTTC
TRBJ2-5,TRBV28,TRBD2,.,CASSPPTSAWKGETQYF,TGTGCCAGCAGTCCCCCGACTAGCGCCTGGAAGGGGGAGACCCAGTACTTC
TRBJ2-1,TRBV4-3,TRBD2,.,CASSPSPREGNEQFF,TGCGCCAGCAGCCCTAGCCCTAGGGAGGGTAATGAGCAGTTCTTC
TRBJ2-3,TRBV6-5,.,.,CASITGPQGTQYF,TGTGCCAGCATTACGGGGCCGCAGGGTACGCAGTATTTT
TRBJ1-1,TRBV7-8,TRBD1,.,CASGIGAGGGTEAFF,TGTGCCAGCGGGATAGGGGCAGGGGGTGGCACTGAAGCTTTCTTT
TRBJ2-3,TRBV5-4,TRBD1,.,CASSDRRTGSTDTQYF,TGTGCCAGCAGCGACCGCCGGACAGGCTCCACAGATACGCAGTATTTT
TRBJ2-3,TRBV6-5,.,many,CASSLEGHTDTQYF,TGTGCCAGCAGTTTGGAGGGGCACACAGATACGCAGTATTTT